This paragraph reports one T cell receptor beta chain. Antigen specificity is unknown. Each and every patient relapsed after autologous stem cell transplantation, and patients got differing brentuximab vedotin exposure. Thawed PBMCs underwent magnetic negative selection to yield purified CD4+ T cells. Clones were read by immunoSEQ multiplex PCR, and TCRdb kept only the in-frame ones, dropping some. The sample comprises around 12,000 clones, about 90% of which are singletons, and less than 0.6% rests with the top ten. CDR1 and CDR2 from the germline V gene are MDHEN and SYDVKM. The V and J ends lost 3 bases and 2 bases respectively, with 14 bases between them. CDR3 length: 16 residues. These data come from a study of PD-1 blockade in classical Hodgkin lymphoma. General study results and limits: Reported findings placed baseline TCR diversity lower in newly diagnosed patients (compared with healthy donors).

The sequences come from CD4+ T cells from blood, collected at baseline. The receptor comes from a human donor with classical Hodgkin lymphoma. The chain employs TRBV28 and TRBJ2-4; D is ambiguous. The chain's CDR3 is CASSFSPQLSKNIQYF. Written as DNA, the CDR3 is TGTGCCAGCAGTTTTAGCCCTCAACTCTCCAAAAACATTCAGTACTTC.